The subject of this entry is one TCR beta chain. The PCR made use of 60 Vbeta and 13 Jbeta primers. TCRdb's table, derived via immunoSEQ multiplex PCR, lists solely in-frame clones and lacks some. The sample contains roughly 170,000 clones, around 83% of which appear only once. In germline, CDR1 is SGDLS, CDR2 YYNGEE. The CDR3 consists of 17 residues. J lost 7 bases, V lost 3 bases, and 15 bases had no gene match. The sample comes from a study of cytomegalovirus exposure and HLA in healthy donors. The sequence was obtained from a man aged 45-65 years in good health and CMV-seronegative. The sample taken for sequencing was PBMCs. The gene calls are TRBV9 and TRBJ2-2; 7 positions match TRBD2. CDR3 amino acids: CASSAGLTYTLDGELFF. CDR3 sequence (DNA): TGTGCCAGCAGCGCGGGACTAACCTATACCCTGGACGGGGAGCTGTTTTTT.